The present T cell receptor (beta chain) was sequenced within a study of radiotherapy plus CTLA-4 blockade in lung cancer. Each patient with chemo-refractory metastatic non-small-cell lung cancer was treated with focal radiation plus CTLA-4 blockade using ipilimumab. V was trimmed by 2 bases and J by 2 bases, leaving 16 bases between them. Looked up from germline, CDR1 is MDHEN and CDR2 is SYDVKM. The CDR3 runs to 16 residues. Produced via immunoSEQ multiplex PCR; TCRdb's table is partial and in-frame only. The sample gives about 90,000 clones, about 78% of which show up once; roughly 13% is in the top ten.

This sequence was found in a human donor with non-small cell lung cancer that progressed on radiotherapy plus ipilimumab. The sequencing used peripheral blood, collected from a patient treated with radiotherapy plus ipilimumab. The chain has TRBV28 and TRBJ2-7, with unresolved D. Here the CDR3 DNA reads TGTGCCAGCAGTTTACTCCCCGAAAAGGATACCTACGAGCAGTACTTC. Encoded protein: CASSLLPEKDTYEQYF.